A selection of T cell receptor beta chains follows, all from one sample in a study of graft-versus-host responses after intestinal transplantation. Method: immunoSEQ multiplex PCR; TCRdb's copy keeps in-frame clones and lacks some. Altogether roughly 40,000 clones are present, roughly 90% being singletons, with the ten largest covering less than 8.5%. Source: PBMCs, taken 267 days after transplant. These receptors were collected from a human patient who received an intestinal transplant, so some T cells may come from the graft donor. The CDR3 runs from the conserved cysteine through the conserved F or W. Fields, in order: J gene, V gene, D gene, CDR3 protein. A D gene is named only where the DNA matches it firmly.

TRBJ2-1 | TRBV5-8 | TRBD2 | CASSLAVGGGWNEQFF
TRBJ1-1 | TRBV6-5 | TRBD1 | CASSGTGGLTEAFF
- | TRBV5-5 | - | CASSPRSSGDSSYEQYF
TRBJ1-6 | TRBV11-1 | - | CASSKYRAYSPLHF
TRBJ2-1 | TRBV11-2 | - | CASSTYYEQFF
TRBJ2-4 | TRBV7-3 | TRBD2 | CASSPRPSGAENIQYF
TRBJ1-1 | TRBV4-1 | - | CASSPSPGTEAFF
TRBJ2-5 | TRBV6-5 | - | CASGHRDQETQYF
TRBJ1-4 | TRBV9 | TRBD1 | CASSLAQGRREKLFF
TRBJ1-6 | TRBV6-6 | - | CASSYRGGPASPLHF
TRBJ2-2 | TRBV18 | - | CASSPLGANTGELFF
TRBJ2-7 | TRBV2 | - | CASSDELEAYEQYF
TRBJ1-2 | TRBV25-1 | TRBD1 | CASTGQGGYTF
TRBJ2-3 | TRBV9 | TRBD2 | CASSVAGLAGGVDTQYF
TRBJ2-5 | TRBV7-9 | - | CASSLGVVEAERTQYF
TRBJ2-1 | TRBV15 | TRBD2 | CATRKTGGPYNEQFF
TRBJ1-2 | TRBV19 | - | CASFQNYGYTF
TRBJ2-7 | TRBV5-4 | TRBD2 | CASSFSGGAYEQYF
TRBJ2-3 | TRBV4-2 | TRBD2 | CASSQDRGGPGDTQYF
TRBJ2-2 | TRBV25-1 | - | CASSVSPEYGELFF
TRBJ2-2 | TRBV14 | - | CASSQTRTNTGELFF
TRBJ1-2 | TRBV2 | - | CASMVTELFYGYTF
TRBJ1-5 | TRBV19 | - | CASSYRDFYSNQPQHF
TRBJ2-1 | TRBV7-8 | TRBD2 | CASSLKLAGNNEQFF
TRBJ1-5 | TRBV27 | - | CASSPIPNSNQPQHF
TRBJ2-7 | TRBV19 | - | CASSDSYEQYF
TRBJ1-1 | TRBV7-8 | - | CASSFSWNTEAFF
TRBJ1-6 | TRBV6-5 | - | CASSLTGPNSPLHF
TRBJ2-3 | TRBV6-4 | - | CASSDGGTGTDTQYF
TRBJ1-5 | TRBV19 | - | CASSIFSGLDQPQHF
TRBJ2-7 | TRBV27 | TRBD2 | CASSRGLAAPYEQYF
TRBJ2-1 | TRBV6-1 | TRBD2 | CASSGGLAAWRVF
TRBJ2-7 | TRBV27 | - | CASARTGSYEQYF
TRBJ1-1 | TRBV27 | - | CASSLRGFSSPTEAFF
- | TRBV10-2 | TRBD1 | CASSEPGQARSYEQYF
TRBJ1-4 | TRBV18 | - | CASSPPATGTEKLFF
TRBJ2-1 | TRBV6-1 | - | CASSEKGHNEQFF
TRBJ2-7 | TRBV19 | - | CASSILVSEPPYEQYF
TRBJ2-3 | TRBV6-5 | TRBD2 | CASSRTSGYSDTQYF
TRBJ2-1 | TRBV6-1 | - | CASSPAGLEGQFF
TRBJ2-2 | TRBV10-3 | - | CAISVTLGGTGELFF
TRBJ2-5 | TRBV7-9 | TRBD2 | CASSLAGAGGPPQYF
TRBJ2-7 | TRBV5-6 | TRBD1 | CASSLVQGVEQYF